The next 20 T cell receptor beta chains were all read from a single sample in a study of neurological immune-mediated disorders. The time point denotes: longitudinal time-point 3. TCRdb passed the 5' RACE reads through MiXCR, listing each CDR3 protein once. Among 53,000 or so distinct CDR3 sequences, roughly 8.8% were seen once, and the ten largest hold under 2%. Sequenced material: PBMCs. All receptors derive from a woman in her thirties or forties in good health.

This clonotype came up many times. V gene TRBV6-6 combines with J gene TRBJ2-3, with D possibly matching TRBD2 (5 bases). Per the germline V gene, CDR1 is MNHNY and CDR2 is SVGAGI (reference sequence). Deletions cut 6 bases from V and 3 bases from J, with 13 bases between. The CDR3 covers 14 residues. CDR3 in DNA: TGTGCCAGCAGCCCCGAGGGTGGGACAGATACGCAGTATTTT. Its protein product is CASSPEGGTDTQYF.

At least ten counts were recorded for this clonotype. The chain recombines TRBV2 with TRBJ2-5; TRBD2 matches 12 bases. Losses at the gene ends were 10 bases for V and 2 bases for J; bases not matched to a gene: 8. Germline values: CDR1 SNHLY, CDR2 FYNNEI. The length of the CDR3 is 15 residues. CDR3 loop: CATRTGLAGQETQYF. CDR3 bases: TGTGCCACTAGAACCGGACTAGCGGGACAAGAGACCCAGTACTTC.

This clonotype was seen at least ten times. The chain joins TRBV6-1 to TRBJ1-6; D unresolved. Per germline, CDR1 MNHNS and CDR2 SASEGT. CDR3 length: 15 residues. V gave up 4 bases and J gave up 7 bases, with 14 bases separating them. The DNA for the CDR3 is TGTGCCAGCAGTGGCGTCAATACGGGGAATTCACCCCTCCACTTT. Translated, it gives CASSGVNTGNSPLHF.

This clonotype was counted at least ten times. V is TRBV20-1 and J is TRBJ2-7, with 11 nucleotides matching TRBD2. Germline CDR1 and CDR2: DFQATT and SNEGSKA (reference sequence). V was pared by 4 bases and J by 4 bases, with 6 bases of the junction left unmatched. The CDR3 is made up of 14 amino acids. CDR3 loop: CSATVAGGRYEQYF. CDR3 nucleotides: TGCAGTGCTACGGTAGCGGGGGGGCGGTACGAGCAGTACTTC.

This chain links TRBV5-1 with TRBJ2-1, with 9 bases aligning to TRBD2. V lost 1 base to trimming and J lost 13 bases; unmatched junction nucleotides: 3. Germline lookup yields CDR1 SGHRS and CDR2 YFSETQ. CDR3 length: 12 amino acids. The CDR3 bases are TGCGCCAGCAGCTTGAGCGGGGGGCCCCAGTTCTTC. Translation: CASSLSGGPQFF.

This clonotype was picked up many times. The chain carries TRBV12-3 or TRBV12-4 and TRBJ1-3, with 9 bases fitting TRBD1. J lost 3 bases, V lost 4 bases, and 4 bases had no gene match. This CDR3 contains 15 residues. In nucleotides, the CDR3 is TGTGCCAGCAGTTACGGGACAGGGAATGGAAACACCATATATTTT. Its translation: CASSYGTGNGNTIYF.

The table lists this clonotype with many counts. The CDR3 bases are TGCGCCAGCAGCCCAAGACCGGATCAGCCCCAGCATTTT. It is translated as CASSPRPDQPQHF. The chain is built from TRBV5-1 and TRBJ1-5; no firm D call. CDR1 SGHRS and CDR2 YFSETQ come from the germline V gene. Trimming removed 4 bases at V and 5 bases at J, with 10 bases between. The CDR3 length is 13 residues.

This clonotype was counted ten times or more. J is TRBJ1-1 and V is TRBV12-3 or TRBV12-4; no firm D call. Deletions cut 3 bases from V and 3 bases from J, with 11 bases between. CDR3 length: 14 amino acids. Written as DNA, the CDR3 is TGTGCCAGCAGTTTGGTTTATTGGTACACTGAAGCTTTCTTT. It translates to CASSLVYWYTEAFF.

This clonotype occurred many times. The rearrangement joins TRBV20-1 to TRBJ2-7; maybe TRBD2 (6 bases). Germline loops: CDR1 DFQATT, CDR2 SNEGSKA (reference sequence). The CDR3 runs to 14 residues. V lost 5 bases and J lost 0, with 14 bases in between. This CDR3 is CSALGRGHSYEQYF. The CDR3 DNA sequence: TGCAGTGCTTTGGGGCGGGGTCACTCCTACGAGCAGTACTTC.

The sample holds many counts of this clonotype. The chain couples TRBV6-5 to TRBJ2-7; D possibly matches TRBD1 or TRBD2 (5 bases each). The CDR3 sequence is 14 residues long. The germline V gene encodes CDR1 MNHEY and CDR2 SVGAGI. Trimming stripped 6 bases from V and 5 bases from J, with 17 bases between. The DNA for the CDR3 is TGTGCCAGCAGGAGGGGCTCCAGGGCCCACGAGCAGTACTTC. Translation: CASRRGSRAHEQYF.

This clonotype was detected ten times or more. The J gene is TRBJ2-2, the V gene TRBV14; the match to TRBD1 covers 7 bases. The CDR3 loop spans 17 amino acids. Germline V CDR1 and CDR2: SGHDN, FVKESK. Trimming took 3 bases from V and 7 from J; bases not matched to a gene: 14. The CDR3 loop is CASSHHPGDSPRGELFF. CDR3 nucleotide sequence: TGTGCCAGCAGCCATCATCCCGGGGACAGCCCCCGCGGGGAGCTGTTTTTT.

This rearrangement joins TRBV29-1 to TRBJ1-4, with D possibly TRBD1 on 5 matching bases. V was shortened by 7 bases and J by 5 bases, with 11 bases between the two germline ends. The CDR3 is 12 amino acids. The germline V gene has CDR1 SQVTM and CDR2 ANQGSEA. CDR3 nucleotides: TGCAGCGCATCTTGGGGGAATGAAAAACTGTTTTTT. This encodes CSASWGNEKLFF.

This clonotype has a count of ten or more. The chain combines TRBV7-2 with TRBJ1-2, with D maybe TRBD1 (5 bases). This CDR3 region has 13 residues. Trimming took 4 bases from V and 6 from J, leaving 12 bases between them. Germline V lookup: CDR1 SGHTA, CDR2 FQGNSA. The CDR3 loop reads CASSSERGDGYTF. The CDR3 DNA follows: TGTGCCAGCAGCTCGGAGAGGGGCGATGGCTACACCTTC.

This clonotype showed up many times. This chain uses TRBV7-2 with TRBJ2-5; 10 positions match TRBD2. Per germline, CDR1 SGHTA and CDR2 FQGNSA. This CDR3 is built from 15 residues. The ends lost 5 bases at V and 3 bases at J; junction bases unmatched: 6. This chain's CDR3 is CASSRPGLAKETQYF. The CDR3 DNA reads as TGTGCCAGCAGCCGTCCGGGACTAGCGAAAGAGACCCAGTACTTC.

This clonotype was detected ten times or more. CDR3 nucleotide sequence: TGTGCCAGCAGTTACCCGGGGGGTAACACTGAAGCTTTCTTT. Translation gives CASSYPGGNTEAFF. The chain recombines TRBV6-5 with TRBJ1-1; the D gene is possibly TRBD1 (5 bases). The CDR3 runs 14 residues. CDR1 is MNHEY and CDR2 is SVGAGI in the germline V gene. With 2 bases removed from V and 2 bases from J, the gap between germline ends came to 9 bases.

This clonotype was recorded at least ten times. This chain connects TRBV9 to TRBJ2-7, with TRBD1 matching over 7 bases. The CDR3 covers 15 residues. Germline V gives CDR1 SGDLS, CDR2 YYNGEE. The ends lost 2 bases at V and 5 bases at J; junction bases unmatched: 10. The chain's CDR3 is CASSVSTGEIHEQYF. CDR3 nucleotide sequence: TGTGCCAGCAGCGTTTCCACAGGGGAGATCCACGAGCAGTACTTC.

The chain has TRBV19 and TRBJ2-3; D not resolved. V lost 5 bases and J lost 1, with 7 bases in between. The CDR3 runs 13 residues. Germline assignment: CDR1 LNHDA and CDR2 SQIVND (reference sequence). CDR3 DNA sequence: TGTGCCAGTAGTGACGTCCGCACAGATACGCAGTATTTT. Protein: CASSDVRTDTQYF. The variable domain in full, with the rest retrieved from reference TRBV19 and TRBJ2-3, is DGGITQSPKYLFRKEGQNVTLSCEQNLNHDAMYWYRQDPGQGLRLIYYSQIVNDFQKGDIAEGYSVSREKKESFPLTVTSAQKNPTAFYLCASSDVRTDTQYFGPGTRLTVL.

Many counts were recorded for this clonotype. The J gene is TRBJ2-3, the V gene TRBV12-3 or TRBV12-4; 7 positions match TRBD2. The junction had 12 bases not matched to a gene; V was cut back by 7 bases and J by 2 bases. The CDR3 runs to 16 residues. CDR3 in amino acids: CASKQISGAPTDTQYF. As DNA, the CDR3 is TGTGCCAGCAAGCAAATAAGCGGGGCCCCCACAGATACGCAGTATTTT.

This clonotype has ten or more counts. The chain links TRBV6-5 to TRBJ2-7; 9 bases agree with TRBD2. After removal of 6 bases from V and 2 bases from J, the junction contained 5 bases not matched to a gene. The CDR3 has 14 residues. Germline-derived CDR1 and CDR2 are MNHEY and SVGAGI. The CDR3 here is CASRRLADTYEQYF. CDR3 in DNA: TGTGCCAGCAGGCGACTAGCGGATACCTACGAGCAGTACTTC.

This clonotype came up many times. This rearrangement joins TRBV3-1 to TRBJ2-7; perhaps TRBD2 as D (5 bases). The V and J ends lost 6 bases and 3 bases respectively, with 9 bases between them. CDR1 and CDR2 (germline): LGHDT, YNNKEL (reference sequence). The CDR3 has 12 amino acids. CDR3 nucleotide sequence: TGTGCCAGCAGGTCCGGGGACTACGAGCAGTACTTC. It is translated as CASRSGDYEQYF.